This TCR beta chain came from a study of beta chain features in type 1 diabetes. General study findings and limits: Compared with healthy donors, patients appeared to share more similar naive, central memory and regulatory TCRB repertoires. Highly expressing activated T cells could be over-counted with a cDNA template. Shorter TCRB CDR3s, moderately but significantly so, marked every one of the four CD4+ subsets in Type 1 diabetes patients.

Germline V gene lookup returns CDR1 SQVTM and CDR2 ANQGSEA. The CDR3 is 13 residues long. V lost 0 bases to trimming and J lost 8 bases, with 13 bases between them. Purity of each sorted population was above 95%. The sequenced template was cDNA made from the entire isolated RNA. Method: immunoSEQ multiplex PCR; TCRdb's copy keeps in-frame clones and lacks some. The repertoire holds 300,000 to 400,000 clones, with roughly 13% as singletons. Remarks on this clone: Its target is not known.

What was sequenced was naive CD4+ T cells from blood. The chain is built from TRBV29-1 and TRBJ1-2, with D tentatively TRBD1 (6 bases). The receptor was derived from a woman between 18 and 29 years old with type 1 diabetes. CDR3 coding DNA: TGCAGCGTTGAAGAAACAGGGAACCTCGGCTACACCTTC. Translated, it gives CSVEETGNLGYTF.